The source of this TCR beta chain is a study of blood T cell repertoires in COVID-19. In the study overall: Material from acute and convalescent COVID-19 was sourced from the United States, Italy and Spain. In each case, the material was cDNA or gDNA derived from T cells, B-cell-depleted T cells, or PBMCs.

The study recruited people aged roughly 18 to 89 years across about two dozen US areas. Cohort 3 recovery required two negative PCRs, clearance, or symptom resolution. The CDR3 covers 14 residues. Data came from immunoSEQ multiplex PCR; TCRdb stores just in-frame clones and leaves some out. Of 290,000 or so clones in the sample, 80% to 95% were seen once. The material sequenced was PBMCs or T cells enriched from blood (not recorded which). The clonotype originates from a woman aged 25 to 45 who had recovered from COVID-19. The V gene is TRBV21-1, the J gene TRBJ1-3; the D segment call TRBD1 is taken from the table without a DNA check. TRBV21-1 is shown as a pseudogene. CDR3: CASSSDSSGNTIYF. CDR3 DNA sequence: TGTGCCAGCAGCAGTGACAGCTCTGGAAACACCATATATTTT.